This section outlines one TCR beta chain sequence together with its context. This entry comes from a study of blood T cell repertoires in COVID-19. Sequencing was performed with immunoSEQ multiplex PCR; in TCRdb, only in-frame clones are kept and a portion is missing. The profile shows 110,000 to 150,000 clones, roughly 90% of them singletons. The V gene lost 6 bases and the J gene lost 8 bases, with 19 bases spanning the gap. The germline gives CDR1 MNHEY, CDR2 SMNVEV (reference sequence). This CDR3 spans 15 amino acids. The gene calls are TRBV27 and TRBJ1-4; D may be TRBD1 (6 bases). The sample taken for sequencing was PBMCs or T cells enriched from blood (not recorded which). The receptor's source is a man aged 50 to 60 who had recovered from COVID-19. The CDR3 is CASSSYGTSLEKLFF. CDR3 nucleotide sequence: TGTGCCAGCAGCTCCTACGGGACATCTTTGGAAAAACTGTTTTTT.